The 5 T cell receptor beta chains below all came from one sample that was sequenced in a study of cytomegalovirus exposure and HLA in healthy donors. Profiling relied on immunoSEQ multiplex PCR, and the TCRdb table lists in-frame clones only, not all of them. The sample carries hundreds of thousands of clones, 75% to 90% recorded once. Sequenced: PBMCs. These receptors originate from a young woman in good health and CMV-seronegative.

This clone was picked up one time. The chain is built from TRBV2 and TRBJ2-1, with 9 positions matching TRBD2. Germline V gene sequence: CDR1 SNHLY, CDR2 FYNNEI. V lost 11 bases, J lost 8 bases, and 10 bases stayed unmatched. This CDR3 is 13 amino acids long. CDR3 region: CAAPGLASDEQFF. The CDR3 DNA follows: TGTGCCGCCCCGGGACTAGCAAGCGATGAGCAGTTCTTC. The entire variable domain, with the rest obtained from reference TRBV2 and TRBJ2-1, is as follows: EPEVTQTPSHQVTQMGQEVILRCVPISNHLYFYWYRQILGQKVEFLVSFYNNEISEKSEIFDDQFSVERPDGSNFTLKIRSTKLEDSAMYFCAAPGLASDEQFFGPGTRLTVL.

This sequence joins TRBV5-1 and TRBJ2-5, with 8 bases identical to TRBD1. Trimming cost V 6 bases and J 1 base; bases outside gene matches: 5. Germline CDR1 is SGHRS and CDR2 is YFSETQ. This CDR3 is built from 14 residues. CDR3 coding DNA: TGCGCCAGCACCCTTCAGGGGGCCCAAGAGACCCAGTACTTC. Its translation: CASTLQGAQETQYF. The full variable domain, its missing parts supplied by reference TRBV5-1 and TRBJ2-5, is KAGVTQTPRYLIKTRGQQVTLSCSPISGHRSVSWYQQTPGQGLQFLFEYFSETQRNKGNFPGRFSGRQFSNSRSEMNVSTLELGDSALYLCASTLQGAQETQYFGPGTRLLVL.

The sample holds one count of this clone. The chain couples TRBV28 to TRBJ2-7; 10 positions match TRBD2. CDR3 length equals 15 residues. The trim removed 3 bases at V and 7 bases at J, leaving 9 bases unmatched. CDR1 and CDR2 (germline): MDHEN, SYDVKM. CDR3 in amino acids: CASSLLAGAIGEQYF. CDR3 in DNA: TGTGCCAGCAGTTTGCTAGCGGGAGCTATTGGAGAGCAGTACTTC.

The chain employs TRBV28 and TRBJ2-7; TRBD1 matches at 10 bases. The germline CDR1 and CDR2 sequences are MDHEN and SYDVKM. The CDR3 covers 22 residues. The V segment lost 7 bases and the J segment 2 bases; nucleotides outside the gene matches: 29. The CDR3 DNA reads as TGTGCCAGCAATCCCGGTGGGTTTATCGTCCCGGGACAGGGGTTAGGCACCTACGAGCAGTACTTC. Translated: CASNPGGFIVPGQGLGTYEQYF.

A single count supports this clone. The chain employs TRBV4-1 and TRBJ2-1; no clear D. The CDR3 consists of 14 residues. The germline V gene encodes CDR1 MGHRA and CDR2 YSYEKL. V dropped 8 bases and J dropped 10 bases, with 21 bases sitting between them. DNA of the CDR3: TGCGCCAGCTGTCAGAGAGCGTTTGGCTACGAGCAGTTCTTC. Protein product: CASCQRAFGYEQFF.